This entry concerns a single TCR beta chain. The entry originates in a study of blood T cell repertoires in COVID-19. Study summary: Samples came from the United States, Italy and Spain, spanning acute and convalescent COVID-19. T cells, B-cell-depleted T cells, or PBMCs provided the cDNA or gDNA that served as material.

The method was immunoSEQ multiplex PCR; TCRdb's version includes in-frame clones alone and lacks a portion of them. The sample holds some 210,000 clones; more than 70% are singletons and the top ten take about 6.8%. The CDR3 contains 15 residues. V was clipped by 4 bases and J by 0 bases, with 9 bases between them. Per germline, CDR1 MDHEN and CDR2 SYDVKM. This receptor was identified in a woman between 40 and 55 years old who had recovered from COVID-19. Sequencing input: peripheral blood. This chain joins TRBV28 and TRBJ1-4; no reliable D call. The CDR3 here is CASSSGGATNEKLFF. DNA of the CDR3: TGTGCCAGCAGTTCGGGCGGGGCAACTAATGAAAAACTGTTTTTT.